This TCR beta chain was observed in a study of CD8 T cells in ankylosing spondylitis. TCRdb re-derived calls from the 5' RACE reads in MiXCR, one entry per CDR3 protein. Found here are tens of thousands of distinct CDR3 sequences, approximately 6% of them singletons; the top ten hold roughly 5%. This CDR3 spans 16 amino acids. V trimming: 6 bases; J trimming: 6 bases; junction bases outside the gene matches: 14. From germline, CDR1 is KGHSH and CDR2 LQKENI. General study findings and limits: Disease-linked clones had a CD8+ phenotype and relatively low frequency in peripheral blood. There were earlier reports of some motif variants in reactive arthritis synovial fluid and blood.

This clonotype is deemed medium-sized. Its antigen is still unknown. The chain joins TRBV18 to TRBJ2-1, with TRBD1 matching 7 bases. This TCR came from a male donor with ankylosing spondylitis. Sequencing was done on a sample of synovial fluid, either unsorted or a sorted T cell fraction (not recorded which). The CDR3 loop is CASSPMGQRRINEQFF. CDR3 sequence (DNA): TGTGCCAGCTCCCCCATGGGACAGAGAAGAATCAATGAGCAGTTCTTC.